This T cell receptor (beta chain) was documented in a study of blood T cell repertoires in COVID-19 (dated by TCRdb to about 2020). Background on the whole study: Samples covering the acute and convalescent phases of COVID-19 were provided by collaborators in the United States, Italy and Spain. Subjects who had been exposed to COVID-19, were actively infected with it, or had recovered from it provided the deeply sampled blood TCRbeta repertoires that made up the dataset. The repertoires were released in a freely available public database intended as a resource for research on the immune response to SARS-CoV-2. A de-identified subject ID, COVID-19 status, age in years and sex were almost always included in the sample metadata. The samples were drawn from two sources: the first 160 participants of the ongoing ImmuneRACE study, and 1,200 or so subjects contributed by 6 global collaborators. HLA class I and class II types, where available, came from metadata supplied by the sample provider rather than from assay-based typing. The material from the prospective study consisted of cDNA or gDNA derived from T cells, B-cell-depleted T cells, or PBMCs. Broader findings and caveats from the paper: The quantity of clinical and demographic metadata differed by source and by participant and was supplied without curation.

Whole blood was collected in K2EDTA tubes by collaborating institutions according to the institutions' own protocols. Collaborator samples were shipped for TCRbeta analysis as frozen whole blood, isolated PBMCs, or DNA extracted from either sample type. Concerning this clone: There is no known antigen for this receptor. No much larger clonotype is one base removed from it; base qualities were not supplied.

TCRbeta CDR3 regions were amplified from genomic DNA using the immunoSEQ Assay, a bias-controlled multiplex PCR. On the authors' methods: Nucleated cell counts per sample were estimated from amplification of reference gene primers within the assay. To quantify the absolute abundance of each unique TCRbeta CDR3 rearrangement, sequence reads were collapsed and filtered. For each sample, productive Simpson clonality was calculated by taking the square root of Simpson's diversity index across productive rearrangements. This is the immuneACCESS table as TCRdb keeps it, with only in-frame sequences that have V and J called. A part of the clones is gone; compared with another copy, unresolved V genes explain less than half, and the rest is unexplained. D and trimming come from the DNA, and the V and J calls and clone size come from that table. In this sample the table shows 65,000 to 90,000 clones, 82% of which occur a single time. Around 4% of the sample belongs to the ten largest clones.

In the germline V gene, CDR1 corresponds to SGHAT and CDR2 to FQNNGV. The CDR3, cysteine through phenylalanine, is 17 amino acids long. Kept here is only the CDR3 DNA, which spans 51 bases and is read in frame from base 1. Relative to germline, V is 5 bases shorter and J is 0 bases shorter, with 17 bases between their ends. The sequence was obtained from a woman aged 60 to 75 with acute or convalescent COVID-19. The chain was built from TRBV11-2 and TRBJ1-3, with an unclear D gene assignment. Sample: peripheral blood. The DNA sequence is TGTGCCAGCAGCCCCCCGGGTGGAGGGCTCTCTGGAAACACCATATATTTT. This is translated as CASSPPGGGLSGNTIYF.